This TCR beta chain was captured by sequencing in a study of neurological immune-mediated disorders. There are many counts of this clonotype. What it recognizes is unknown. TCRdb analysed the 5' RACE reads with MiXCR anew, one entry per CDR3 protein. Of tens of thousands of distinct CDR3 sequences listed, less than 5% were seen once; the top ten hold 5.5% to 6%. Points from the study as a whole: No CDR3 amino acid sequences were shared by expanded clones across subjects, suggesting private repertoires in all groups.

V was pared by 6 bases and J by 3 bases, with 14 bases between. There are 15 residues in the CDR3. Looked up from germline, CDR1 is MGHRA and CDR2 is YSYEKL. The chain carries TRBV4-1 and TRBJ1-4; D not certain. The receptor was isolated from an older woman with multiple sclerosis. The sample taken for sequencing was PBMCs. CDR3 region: CASSTLGGANEKLFF. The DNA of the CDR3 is TGCGCCAGCAGTACTCTTGGCGGGGCTAATGAAAAACTGTTTTTT.